This is a list of T cell receptor beta chains from one sample in a study. TCRdb redid the calling of the RT-PCR reads with MiXCR, one entry per CDR3 protein. The sample consists of about 700,000 distinct CDR3 sequences, approximately 15% of them appearing once. What was sequenced was memory CD4+ T cells from blood. The receptors shown here come from a female donor in good health, serving as a healthy control. CDR3s include the opening cysteine and the closing phenylalanine or tryptophan. The D gene is left open where the match is weak.

j_call v_call d_call cdr3_aa
TRBJ1-2 TRBV12-3/TRBV12-4 . CASSFSAEGYTF
TRBJ2-4 TRBV12-3/TRBV12-4 TRBD2 CASSHPSGDIQYF
TRBJ1-2 TRBV20-1 . CSARRAPYGYTF
TRBJ1-5 TRBV7-9 TRBD1 CASSLGGTGAGQPQHF
TRBJ2-7 TRBV30 . CASTGATYEQYF
TRBJ2-7 TRBV7-2 . CASSLNQGYEQYF
TRBJ2-3 TRBV10-3 . CAIRDSSDTQYF
TRBJ1-1 TRBV5-1 . CASSLAIFGGADTEAFF
TRBJ1-4 TRBV12-3/TRBV12-4 . CASSFLPGEKLFF
TRBJ1-1 TRBV5-6 . CASSLLGGMNTEAFF
TRBJ2-2 TRBV6-6 TRBD2 CASSSTSGRTGELFF
TRBJ1-1 TRBV12-3/TRBV12-4 . CASRDDRRDLNTEAFF
TRBJ2-1 TRBV24-1 . CATSKVPYNEQFF
TRBJ2-3 TRBV11-2 . CASSLVGHGTDTQYF
TRBJ1-4 TRBV12-3/TRBV12-4 . CASSLGLGERLFF
TRBJ2-2 TRBV11-3 . CASSSQLGGELFF
TRBJ2-1 TRBV20-1 TRBD2 CSARWAGENEQFF
TRBJ2-2 TRBV12-3/TRBV12-4 TRBD1 CASSLGGGDIGELFF
TRBJ2-1 TRBV7-6 . CASSMTLVYNEQFF
TRBJ1-6 TRBV20-1 . CSTQGMKTYNSPLHF
TRBJ2-1 TRBV20-1 TRBD1 CSAGGGTGKNEQFF
TRBJ2-1 TRBV3-1 TRBD2 CASSQDRVAGIDNEQFF